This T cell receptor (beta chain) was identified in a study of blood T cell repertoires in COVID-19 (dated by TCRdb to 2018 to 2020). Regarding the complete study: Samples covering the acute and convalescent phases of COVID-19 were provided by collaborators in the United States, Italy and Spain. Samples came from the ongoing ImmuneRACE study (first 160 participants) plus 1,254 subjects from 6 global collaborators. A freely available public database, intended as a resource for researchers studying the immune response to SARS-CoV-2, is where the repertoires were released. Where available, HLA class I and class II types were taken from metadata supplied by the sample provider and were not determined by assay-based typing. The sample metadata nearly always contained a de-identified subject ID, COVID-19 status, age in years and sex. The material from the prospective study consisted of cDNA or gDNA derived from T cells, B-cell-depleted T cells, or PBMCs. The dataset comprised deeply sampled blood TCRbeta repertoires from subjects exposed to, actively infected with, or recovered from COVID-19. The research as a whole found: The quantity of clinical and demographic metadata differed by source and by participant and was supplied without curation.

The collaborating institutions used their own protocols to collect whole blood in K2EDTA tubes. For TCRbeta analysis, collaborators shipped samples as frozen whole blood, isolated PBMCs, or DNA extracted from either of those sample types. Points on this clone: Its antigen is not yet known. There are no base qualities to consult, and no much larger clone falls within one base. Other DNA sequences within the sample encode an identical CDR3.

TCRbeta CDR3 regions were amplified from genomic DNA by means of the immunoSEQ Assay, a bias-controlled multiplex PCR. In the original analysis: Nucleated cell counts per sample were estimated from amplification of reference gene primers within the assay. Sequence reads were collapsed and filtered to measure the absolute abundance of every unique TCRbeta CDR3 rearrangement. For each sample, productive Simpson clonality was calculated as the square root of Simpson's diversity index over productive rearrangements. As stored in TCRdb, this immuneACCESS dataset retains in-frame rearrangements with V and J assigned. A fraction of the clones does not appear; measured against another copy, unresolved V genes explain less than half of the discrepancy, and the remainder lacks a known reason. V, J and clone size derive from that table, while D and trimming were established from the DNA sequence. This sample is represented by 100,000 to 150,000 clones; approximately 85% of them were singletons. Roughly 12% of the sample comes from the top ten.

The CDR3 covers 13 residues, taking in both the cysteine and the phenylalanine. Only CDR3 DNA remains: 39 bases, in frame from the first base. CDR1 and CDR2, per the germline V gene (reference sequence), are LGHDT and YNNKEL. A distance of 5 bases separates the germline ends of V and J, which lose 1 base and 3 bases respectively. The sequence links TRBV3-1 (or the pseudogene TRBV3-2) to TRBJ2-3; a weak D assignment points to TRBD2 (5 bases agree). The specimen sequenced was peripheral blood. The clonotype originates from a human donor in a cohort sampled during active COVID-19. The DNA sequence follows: TGTGCCAGCAGCCAAGCGGGAACAGATACGCAGTATTTT. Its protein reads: CASSQAGTDTQYF.